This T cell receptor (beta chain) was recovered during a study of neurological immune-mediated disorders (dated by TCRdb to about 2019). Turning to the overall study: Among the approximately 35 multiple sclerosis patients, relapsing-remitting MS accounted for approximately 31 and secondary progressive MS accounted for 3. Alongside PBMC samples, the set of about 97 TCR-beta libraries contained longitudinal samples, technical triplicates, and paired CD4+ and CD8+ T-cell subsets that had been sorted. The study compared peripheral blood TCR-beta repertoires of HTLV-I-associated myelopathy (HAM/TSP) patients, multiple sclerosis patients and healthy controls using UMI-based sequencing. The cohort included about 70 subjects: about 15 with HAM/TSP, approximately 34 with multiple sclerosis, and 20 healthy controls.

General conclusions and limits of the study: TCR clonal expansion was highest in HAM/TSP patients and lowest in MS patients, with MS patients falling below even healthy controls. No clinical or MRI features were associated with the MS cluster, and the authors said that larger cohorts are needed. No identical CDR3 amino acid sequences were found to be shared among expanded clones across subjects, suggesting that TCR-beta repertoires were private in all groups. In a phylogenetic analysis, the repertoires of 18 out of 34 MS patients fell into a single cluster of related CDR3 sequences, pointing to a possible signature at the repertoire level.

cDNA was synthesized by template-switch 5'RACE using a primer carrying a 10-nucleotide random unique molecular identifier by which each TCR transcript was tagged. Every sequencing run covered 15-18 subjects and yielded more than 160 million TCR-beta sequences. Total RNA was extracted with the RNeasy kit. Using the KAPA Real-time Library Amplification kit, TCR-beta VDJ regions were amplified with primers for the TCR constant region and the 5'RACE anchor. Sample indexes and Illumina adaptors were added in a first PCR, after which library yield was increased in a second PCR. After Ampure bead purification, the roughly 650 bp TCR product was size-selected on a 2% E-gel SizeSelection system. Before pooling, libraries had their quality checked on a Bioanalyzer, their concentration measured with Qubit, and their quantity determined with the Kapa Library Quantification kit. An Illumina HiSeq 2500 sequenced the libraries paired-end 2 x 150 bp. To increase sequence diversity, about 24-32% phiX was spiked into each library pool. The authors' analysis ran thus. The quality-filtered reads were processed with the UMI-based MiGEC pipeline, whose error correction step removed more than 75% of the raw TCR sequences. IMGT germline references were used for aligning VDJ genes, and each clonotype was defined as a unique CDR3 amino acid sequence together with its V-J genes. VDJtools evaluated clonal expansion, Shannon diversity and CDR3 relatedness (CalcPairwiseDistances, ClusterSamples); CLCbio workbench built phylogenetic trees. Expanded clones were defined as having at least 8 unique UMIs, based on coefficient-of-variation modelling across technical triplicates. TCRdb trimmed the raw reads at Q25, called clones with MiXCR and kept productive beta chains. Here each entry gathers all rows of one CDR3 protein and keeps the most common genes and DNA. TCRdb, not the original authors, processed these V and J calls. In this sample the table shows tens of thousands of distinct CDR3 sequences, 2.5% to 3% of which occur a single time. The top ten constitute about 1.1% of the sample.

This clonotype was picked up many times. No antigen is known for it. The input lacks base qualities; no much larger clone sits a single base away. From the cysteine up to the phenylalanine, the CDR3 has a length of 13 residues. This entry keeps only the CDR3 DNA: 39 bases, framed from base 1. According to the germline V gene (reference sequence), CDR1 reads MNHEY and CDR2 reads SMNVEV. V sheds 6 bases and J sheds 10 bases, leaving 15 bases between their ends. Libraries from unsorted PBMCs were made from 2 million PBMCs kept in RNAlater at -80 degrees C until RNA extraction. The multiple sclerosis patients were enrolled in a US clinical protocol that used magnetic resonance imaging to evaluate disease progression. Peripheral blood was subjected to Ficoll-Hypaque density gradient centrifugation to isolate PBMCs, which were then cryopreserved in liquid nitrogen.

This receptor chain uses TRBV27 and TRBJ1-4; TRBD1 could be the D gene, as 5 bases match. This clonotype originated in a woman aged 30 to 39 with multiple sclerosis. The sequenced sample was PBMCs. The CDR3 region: CASRTDSVRKLFF. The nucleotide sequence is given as TGTGCCAGCAGAACCGACAGCGTAAGAAAACTGTTTTTT.